These T cell receptor beta chains were read from a single sample in a study of CD8 T cells in ankylosing spondylitis. Each CDR3 protein gets one entry after TCRdb re-called the 5' RACE reads with MiXCR. The table records more than 150,000 distinct CDR3 sequences, roughly 18% of them present only once. Sample: blood, either unsorted or a sorted T cell fraction (not recorded which). Receptor source: a male donor aged 10 to 30 with ankylosing spondylitis or in good health (not recorded which). Both conserved end residues are part of each CDR3. The D gene is left open where the match is weak. The size of a clone is reported for some rows only, either as once, few or many, or as a class for expanded clones.

clone_size	d_call	j_call	v_call	cdr3_length	cdr3_nt	cdr3_aa
many	-	TRBJ2-7	TRBV20-1	13	TGCAGTGCGGTGCGGGTTCCTATCTACGAGCAGTACTTC	CSAVRVPIYEQYF
many	-	TRBJ2-1	TRBV7-2	13	TGTGCCAGCAGCCAAGTACTGGTCAAGGAGCAGTTCTTC	CASSQVLVKEQFF
few	-	TRBJ2-5	TRBV29-1	12	TGCAGCGTTGCTGCCAGTAGGGAGACCCAGTACTTC	CSVAASRETQYF
many	TRBD2	TRBJ2-2	TRBV5-1	15	TGCGCCAGCAGCCGCCTAGCGGGAGGCACCGGGGAGCTGTTTTTT	CASSRLAGGTGELFF
many	TRBD2	TRBJ2-2	TRBV6-5	18	TGTGCCAGCAGTTACGACACCCTAGCGGGATACGACACCGGGGAGCTGTTTTTT	CASSYDTLAGYDTGELFF
many	TRBD1	TRBJ2-7	TRBV28	15	TGTGCCAGCAGGCCTGCTCCAGGACAGGGCAACGAGCAGTACTTC	CASRPAPGQGNEQYF
many	-	TRBJ2-2	TRBV2	14	TGTGCCAGCAGTGTTAACAGGGCCACCGGGGAGCTGTTTTTT	CASSVNRATGELFF
many	TRBD1	TRBJ1-1	TRBV6-6	12	TGTGCCAGCAGCCGGAGGGGGCTGGAAGCTTTCTTT	CASSRRGLEAFF
many	-	TRBJ2-7	TRBV6-5	13	TGTGCCAGCAGTTACTCGAGAGGCTACGAGCAGTACTTC	CASSYSRGYEQYF
many	-	TRBJ1-2	TRBV19	13	TGTGCCAGTAGGTCCACGATGGGGATTGGCTACACCTTC	CASRSTMGIGYTF
many	-	TRBJ2-3	TRBV29-1	13	TGCAGCGCCCGGCCAGGCAGCACAGATACGCAGTATTTT	CSARPGSTDTQYF
once	-	TRBJ2-1	TRBV20-1	15	TGCAGTGCTAGTAAAGCGGTCAGCTCCTACAATGAGCAGTTCTTC	CSASKAVSSYNEQFF
many	-	TRBJ1-1	TRBV4-3	17	TGCGCCAGCAGCCGCCGAATGGGACTTACGGACGTGTCTGAAGCTTTCTTT	CASSRRMGLTDVSEAFF
many	-	TRBJ1-1	TRBV13	11	TGTGCCAGCAGCCTTCAGTATGAAGCTTTCTTT	CASSLQYEAFF
many	-	TRBJ2-1	TRBV20-1	15	TGCAGTGCCAGCCCCAGGGGCCAAAGGTACAATGAGCAGTTCTTC	CSASPRGQRYNEQFF
-	-	TRBJ2-1	TRBV7-9	12	TGTGCCAGCCCAGCTTATGTGCATGAGCAGTTCTTC	CASPAYVHEQFF
many	-	TRBJ2-2	TRBV6-1	12	TGTGCCAGCAGTGAAGCAGGAGTGGAGCTGTTTTTT	CASSEAGVELFF
many	TRBD1	TRBJ1-6	TRBV11-2	16	TGTGCCAGCAGCCGAAACCCGGGACAGGATAATTCACCCCTCCACTTT	CASSRNPGQDNSPLHF
-	-	TRBJ2-5	TRBV20-1	16	TGCAGTGCTAGAGATCCCGCAGGAATGCTCCAAGAGACCCAGTACTTC	CSARDPAGMLQETQYF
-	TRBD1	TRBJ2-7	TRBV12-3/TRBV12-4	13	TGTGCCAGCGGACAGGTGAACGCCTACGAGCAGTACTTC	CASGQVNAYEQYF
many	TRBD2	TRBJ2-3	TRBV27	17	TGTGCCAGCATTCCCCTTGGGGTCGCGGGAGTAACAGATACGCAGTATTTT	CASIPLGVAGVTDTQYF
many	TRBD1	TRBJ2-1	TRBV29-1	14	TGCAGCGGGGGACAGGGGGCGGCATACAATGAGCAGTTCTTC	CSGGQGAAYNEQFF
many	-	TRBJ2-3	TRBV5-1	12	TGCGCCAGCAGAAGGGGGGTAGATACGCAGTATTTT	CASRRGVDTQYF
many	-	TRBJ2-3	TRBV18	14	TGTGCCAGCTCACCCCTGGACAGCACAGATACGCAGTATTTT	CASSPLDSTDTQYF
many	-	TRBJ2-3	TRBV25-1	12	TGTGCCAGCAGGGGTGGGGCAGATACGCAGTATTTT	CASRGGADTQYF
many	-	TRBJ2-1	TRBV18	17	TGTGCCAGCTCACCTGGGCTAGCTTGGAAATCAGCCAATGAGCAGTTCTTC	CASSPGLAWKSANEQFF
many	-	TRBJ1-2	TRBV7-8	16	TGTGCCAGCAGCTTAGGACGGACCAGGACCAACTATGGCTACACCTTC	CASSLGRTRTNYGYTF
many	-	TRBJ1-4	TRBV10-3	13	TGTGCCACCAAGGGGGCAACTAATGAAAAACTGTTTTTT	CATKGATNEKLFF
-	-	TRBJ2-7	TRBV7-2	17	TGTGCCAGCAGCTTAGATGACTGGGGGCGAGGAACCTACGAGCAGTACTTC	CASSLDDWGRGTYEQYF
-	-	TRBJ2-1	TRBV21-1	13	TGTGCCAGCAGCAAAAGGTCAAACGATGAGCAGTTCTTC	CASSKRSNDEQFF
many	-	TRBJ2-1	TRBV28	15	TGTGCCAGCAGTGGGGACTTCAGCTCCTACAATGAGCAGTTCTTC	CASSGDFSSYNEQFF
many	-	TRBJ1-3	TRBV27	14	TGTGCCAGCAGTTTAATGAGCTCTGGAAACACCATATATTTT	CASSLMSSGNTIYF
many	TRBD2	TRBJ2-3	TRBV28	15	TGTGCCAGCAGTTTTCCGAGGGAGGGTACAGATACGCAGTATTTT	CASSFPREGTDTQYF
many	TRBD2	TRBJ2-7	TRBV6-6	13	TGTGCCGGGCGGGAGGGCTTGCCCTACGAGCAGTACTTC	CAGREGLPYEQYF
many	-	TRBJ2-2	TRBV5-5	15	TGTGCCAGCAGCTTGACGGGTGCGAACACCGGGGAGCTGTTTTTT	CASSLTGANTGELFF
many	TRBD2	TRBJ2-1	TRBV6-5	15	TGTGCCAGCAGACGTCAGCGGGGGAGAGGCAATGAGCAGTTCTTC	CASRRQRGRGNEQFF
-	-	TRBJ2-1	TRBV18	17	TGTGCCAGCTCGCCGAGTACTGGGCAGGGAGGCCTCAATGAGCAGTTCTTC	CASSPSTGQGGLNEQFF
-	TRBD1	TRBJ2-2	TRBV7-3	14	TGTGCCAGCAGAAAAGACAGGGCCGTCGGGGAGCTGTTTTTT	CASRKDRAVGELFF
many	-	TRBJ1-3	TRBV19	16	TGTGCCAGTACCTACCCCGGGACTCCCGACGGAAACACCATATATTTT	CASTYPGTPDGNTIYF
many	-	TRBJ2-4	TRBV20-1	14	TGCAGTGCGGAAGGAGGGTCTGCCAAAAACATTCAGTACTTC	CSAEGGSAKNIQYF
many	-	TRBJ1-3	TRBV18	14	TGTGCCAGCTCACCCACAAGGAATGGAAACACCATATATTTT	CASSPTRNGNTIYF
-	-	TRBJ2-1	TRBV12-5	14	TGTGCTAGTGGTAAGGGACTTTCCTACAATGAGCAGTTCTTC	CASGKGLSYNEQFF
-	-	TRBJ1-1	TRBV15	14	TGTGCCACCAGCAGAGTGTCTGGTGGAACTGAAGCTTTCTTT	CATSRVSGGTEAFF
-	-	TRBJ2-1	TRBV5-1	15	TGCGCCAGCAGTCGTGCAGGGGAGTCCTACAATGAGCAGTTCTTC	CASSRAGESYNEQFF
-	-	TRBJ1-1	TRBV5-1	14	TGCGCCAGCAGCCAGGGACCAGCCAACCCTGAAGCTTTCTTT	CASSQGPANPEAFF